This entry lists 24 T cell receptor beta chains sequenced from one sample in a study of identical twins. TCRdb recomputed calls from the 5' RACE reads with MiXCR, one row per CDR3 protein. The data show 500,000 or so distinct CDR3 sequences, approximately 15% seen once. The sample also formed part of further work on yellow fever vaccine responses in identical twins.

Sequenced: CD4+ T cells sorted from blood. These receptors all come from a young woman in good health.

The rearrangement uses TRBV19 and TRBJ2-7; TRBD1 or TRBD2 may be the D gene (6 bases each). With 3 bases removed from V and 0 bases from J, the gap between germline ends came to 9 bases. Germline CDR1 reads LNHDA; CDR2 reads SQIVND (reference sequence). The CDR3 spans 14 residues. CDR3 loop: CASSIRGPSYEQYF. CDR3 in DNA: TGTGCCAGTAGTATTCGGGGGCCCTCCTACGAGCAGTACTTC.

The V call is TRBV6-5, the J call TRBJ2-1; D not certain. The germline V gene encodes CDR1 MNHEY and CDR2 SVGAGI. Deletions cut 2 bases from V and 2 bases from J, with 7 bases between. CDR3 length: 14 residues. CDR3 bases: TGTGCCAGCAGTTACCGTCCAGCCTACAATGAGCAGTTCTTC. The encoded protein is CASSYRPAYNEQFF.

In its sample, this clonotype was seen many times. This sequence joins TRBV20-1 and TRBJ1-1, with 7 bases lining up with TRBD1. The trim removed 5 bases at V and 3 bases at J, leaving 9 bases unmatched. The V gene's germline CDR1 is DFQATT and CDR2 SNEGSKA (reference sequence). This CDR3 has 14 residues. The CDR3 bases are TGCAGTGCTGGGAAGACAGGGAGGGACACTGAAGCTTTCTTT. As protein: CSAGKTGRDTEAFF.

This sequence joins TRBV7-2 and TRBJ2-4; D call uncertain. V shed 0 bases and J shed 16 bases, with 13 bases lying between them. Looked up from germline, CDR1 is SGHTA and CDR2 is FQGNSA. This CDR3 has 12 residues. The CDR3 loop is CASSLAARPAYF. CDR3 DNA sequence: TGTGCCAGCAGCTTAGCAGCGAGGCCCGCTTACTTC.

The V gene is TRBV11-2, the J gene TRBJ2-7; D gene ambiguous. V was trimmed by 2 bases and J by 1 base, leaving 12 bases between them. The germline gives CDR1 SGHAT, CDR2 FQNNGV. CDR3 length: 15 residues. The CDR3 DNA follows: TGTGCCAGCAGCTTAAAACAGCGACCTTCCTACGAGCAGTACTTC. Protein: CASSLKQRPSYEQYF.

This clonotype has more than one count but fewer than ten. In DNA form, the CDR3 reads TGTGCCATCAGTGAGTCGTACAGTCCATTGGGCAATCAGCCCCAGCATTTT. Amino acid sequence: CAISESYSPLGNQPQHF. The chain is built from TRBV10-3 and TRBJ1-5, with no clear D. The CDR3 extends over 17 amino acids. V gave up 0 bases and J gave up 2 bases, with 14 bases separating them. From germline, CDR1 is ENHRY and CDR2 SYGVKD.

The table lists this clonotype with a few counts. The chain combines TRBV20-1 with TRBJ2-5; D is undetermined. CDR1 is DFQATT, CDR2 SNEGSKA, per germline (reference sequence). V lost 3 bases and J 2 bases, leaving 7 bases between the germline ends. The CDR3 has 12 residues. The CDR3 coding sequence is TGCAGTGCTAGGTGGCAGCAAGAGACCCAGTACTTC. This codes for CSARWQQETQYF.

V gene TRBV7-8 combines with J gene TRBJ2-3; no clear D gene. Per the germline V gene, CDR1 is SGHVS and CDR2 is FQNEAQ. Deletions cut 6 bases from V and 6 bases from J, with 16 bases between. The CDR3 length is 14 residues. The CDR3 region is CASSFRVYGDTQYF. The CDR3 region has the DNA TGTGCCAGCAGTTTTAGGGTATATGGGGATACGCAGTATTTT. Variable domain in full (rest from reference TRBV7-8 and TRBJ2-3): GAGVSQSPRYKVAKRGQDVALRCDPISGHVSLFWYQQALGQGPEFLTYFQNEAQLDKSGLPSDRFFAERPEGSVSTLKIQRTQQEDSAVYLCASSFRVYGDTQYFGPGTRLTVL.

The chain is built from TRBV10-3 and TRBJ2-3; D is undetermined. CDR1 ENHRY and CDR2 SYGVKD come from the germline V gene. The CDR3 is 15 residues long. V was cut by 6 bases and J by 1 base, with 14 bases left in between. DNA of the CDR3: TGTGCCATCAGCCAGAGGAGCGCCCGCACAGATACGCAGTATTTT. It codes for CAISQRSARTDTQYF.

The V and J genes are TRBV7-2 and TRBJ2-3, with 14 bases that match TRBD2. The CDR3 extends over 17 amino acids. Trimming at V came to 5 bases and at J to 2 bases, leaving 6 bases not matched to a gene. Germline V gene data show CDR1 as SGHTA and CDR2 as FQGNSA. The CDR3 is CASSPRTSGGFTDTQYF. Here the CDR3 DNA reads TGTGCCAGCAGCCCCCGGACTAGCGGGGGGTTCACAGATACGCAGTATTTT.

This sequence joins TRBV4-2 and TRBJ2-7, with D unresolved. Trimming took 3 bases from V and 8 from J, leaving 14 bases between them. Germline V gene lookup returns CDR1 LGHNA and CDR2 YNFKEQ. The CDR3 runs 13 residues. CDR3 nucleotides: TGTGCCAGCAGCCACCTCCGGTCGTGCCAGCAGTACTTC. It translates to CASSHLRSCQQYF.

The chain carries TRBV20-1 and TRBJ2-5; 14 nucleotides match TRBD2. The CDR3 covers 16 residues. Trimming removed 5 bases from V and 1 base from J; junction bases left unmatched: 6. The germline V gene encodes CDR1 DFQATT and CDR2 SNEGSKA (reference sequence). For the CDR3, the DNA is TGCAGTGCTCGTGGACTAGCGGGGGGCCCCCAAGAGACCCAGTACTTC. Protein product: CSARGLAGGPQETQYF.

There are many counts of this clonotype. The rearrangement joins TRBV12-3 or TRBV12-4 to TRBJ2-3; weak D call: TRBD2 (6 bases). This CDR3 has 14 amino acids. Trimming cost V 6 bases and J 7 bases, with 17 bases left between them. CDR3 residues: CASRITSSGNTQYF. The CDR3 nucleotides are TGTGCCAGCAGAATAACGAGTAGCGGTAATACGCAGTATTTT.

This clonotype was detected only a few times. The chain uses TRBV27 and TRBJ2-1; 7 nucleotides match TRBD2. CDR1 and CDR2 from the germline V gene are MNHEY and SMNVEV (reference sequence). CDR3 length: 13 amino acids. The J segment lost 3 bases and the V segment lost 6 bases, leaving 2 bases of the junction unmatched. The CDR3 is CASRRGSYNEQFF. CDR3 sequence (DNA): TGTGCCAGCAGGCGGGGGAGCTACAATGAGCAGTTCTTC.

This clonotype was found a few times. The chain combines TRBV29-1 with TRBJ2-7; possible D gene TRBD1, 5 bases. The germline CDR1 and CDR2 sequences are SQVTM and ANQGSEA. This CDR3 has 13 residues. The ends were cut back, 2 bases at V and 2 bases at J, with 10 bases in the middle. CDR3 sequence reads: CSVESRATYEQYF. CDR3 nucleotide sequence: TGCAGCGTTGAAAGCAGGGCAACCTACGAGCAGTACTTC.

The chain couples TRBV7-2 to TRBJ2-1, with TRBD2 identical over 9 bases. V dropped 1 base and J dropped 5; count of bases not matched to a gene: 3. The CDR3 spans 15 residues. Germline V gene lookup returns CDR1 SGHTA and CDR2 FQGNSA. The CDR3 sequence is CASSLELAGHNEQFF. CDR3 sequence (DNA): TGTGCCAGCAGCTTAGAGCTAGCGGGGCACAATGAGCAGTTCTTC.

This clonotype was counted a few times. This chain joins TRBV19 and TRBJ2-1; possibly TRBD1 or TRBD2 for D (6 bases each). V lost 6 bases, J lost 7 bases, and 16 bases lay in between. The CDR3 runs 14 residues. Germline V gene lookup returns CDR1 LNHDA and CDR2 SQIVND (reference sequence). The CDR3 nucleotides read TGTGCCAGTAGCCCAGGAGGGGGTGGGAATGAGCAGTTCTTC. It specifies CASSPGGGGNEQFF.

This clonotype was observed many times. The chain joins TRBV20-1 to TRBJ2-2; 9 bases map to TRBD2. Trimming cost V 6 bases and J 3 bases; bases outside gene matches: 5. CDR3 length equals 14 residues. Germline V gene sequence: CDR1 DFQATT, CDR2 SNEGSKA (reference sequence). CDR3 nucleotides: TGCAGTGCAGCGGGAGGCCACTACACCGGGGAGCTGTTTTTT. Encoded protein: CSAAGGHYTGELFF.

This rearrangement joins TRBV15 to TRBJ2-1; 12 positions agree with TRBD2. V trimming: 3 bases; J trimming: 5 bases; junction bases outside the gene matches: 2. The CDR3 totals 15 residues. Germline values: CDR1 LNHNV, CDR2 YYDKDF (reference sequence). CDR3 bases: TGTGCCACCAGCAGGGGACTAGCGGGCCACAATGAGCAGTTCTTC. Its translation: CATSRGLAGHNEQFF.

The V and J genes are TRBV6-1 and TRBJ2-3; D uncertain. The V and J ends lost 5 bases and 0 bases respectively, with 15 bases between them. CDR3 length equals 16 residues. Germline V CDR1 and CDR2: MNHNS, SASEGT. CDR3 bases: TGTGCCAGCAGTACCCTCGGTCCAACTAGCACAGATACGCAGTATTTT. Amino acid sequence: CASSTLGPTSTDTQYF.

This clonotype was counted between two and nine times. This rearrangement joins TRBV6-9 to TRBJ1-1; unclear D gene. Germline V gene data show CDR1 as MNHGY and CDR2 as SVAAGI. This CDR3 has 16 residues. V lost 2 bases and J 1 base, leaving 14 bases between the germline ends. The CDR3 coding sequence is TGTGCCAGCAGTTATCCCCCGGGCCATCGGAACACTGAAGCTTTCTTT. Residues: CASSYPPGHRNTEAFF.

This clonotype appeared many times. The chain links TRBV5-1 to TRBJ2-2; 11 bases fit TRBD2. The CDR3 totals 18 residues. The ends lost 4 bases at V and 6 bases at J; junction bases unmatched: 14. Germline V gene data show CDR1 as SGHRS and CDR2 as YFSETQ. The CDR3 nucleotides read TGCGCCAGCAGCCCCGGACTAGCGGGCAGAGACAGGGCCGGGGAGCTGTTTTTT. Its translation is CASSPGLAGRDRAGELFF.

V is TRBV6-2 or TRBV6-3 and J is TRBJ2-1, with no clear D. The germline V and J ends were trimmed by 6 bases and 6 bases, with 12 bases remaining between them. The CDR3 length is 13 residues. Germline lookup yields CDR1 MNHEY and CDR2 SVGEGT. CDR3 sequence (DNA): TGTGCCAGCAGACCTAACTGGGGCAATGAGCAGTTCTTC. Its protein product is CASRPNWGNEQFF.

This rearrangement joins TRBV6-5 to TRBJ2-7; D is uncertain. This CDR3 spans 14 amino acids. CDR1 is MNHEY, CDR2 SVGAGI, per germline. The V end was cut by 4 bases, the J end by 6 bases, with 16 bases between. CDR3 sequence (DNA): TGTGCCAGCAGTTTACAGCGTCGACCCTCCGAGCAGTACTTC. This codes for CASSLQRRPSEQYF.